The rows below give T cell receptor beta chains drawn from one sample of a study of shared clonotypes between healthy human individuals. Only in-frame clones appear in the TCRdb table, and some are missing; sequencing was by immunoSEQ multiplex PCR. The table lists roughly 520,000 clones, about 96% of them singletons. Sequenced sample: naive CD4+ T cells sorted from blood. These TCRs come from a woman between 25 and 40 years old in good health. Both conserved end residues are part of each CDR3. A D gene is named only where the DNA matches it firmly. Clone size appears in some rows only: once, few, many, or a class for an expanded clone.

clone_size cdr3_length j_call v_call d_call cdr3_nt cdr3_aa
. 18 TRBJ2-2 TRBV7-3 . TGTGCCAGCAGCTCTTACCCGAGGGGCAGTATGAACACCGGGGAGCTGTTTTTT CASSSYPRGSMNTGELFF
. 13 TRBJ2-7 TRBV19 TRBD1 TGTGCCAGTAGTTCCATGACAGGGGGCGAGCAGTACTTC CASSSMTGGEQYF
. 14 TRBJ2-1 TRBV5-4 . TGTGCCAGCAGCGACCAAAACCGGGGGAATGAGCAGTTCTTC CASSDQNRGNEQFF
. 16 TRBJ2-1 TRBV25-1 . TGTGCCAGCAGTGGAACGGGACTCGTCGGATACAATGAGCAGTTCTTC CASSGTGLVGYNEQFF
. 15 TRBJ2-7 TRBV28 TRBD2 TGTGCCAGCAGAACCGGGACTAGCGGTTCCTACGAGCAGTACTTC CASRTGTSGSYEQYF
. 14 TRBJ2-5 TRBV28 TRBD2 TGTGCCAGCAGCGGGCGGGGGACCGTCGGGACCCAGTACTTC CASSGRGTVGTQYF
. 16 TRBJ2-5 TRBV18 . TGTGCCAGCTCACCGGGTCATTACAGGTCCCAAGAGACCCAGTACTTC CASSPGHYRSQETQYF
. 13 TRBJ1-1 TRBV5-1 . TGCGCCAGCAGCTTGGTTAGGGACTCTGAAGCTTTCTTT CASSLVRDSEAFF
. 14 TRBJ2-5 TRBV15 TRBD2 TGTGCCACCAGCATATGGCGGGGGCAAGAGACCCAGTACTTC CATSIWRGQETQYF
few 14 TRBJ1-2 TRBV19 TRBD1 TGTGCCAGTAGGGGACAGGGACAACTATATGGCTACACCTTC CASRGQGQLYGYTF
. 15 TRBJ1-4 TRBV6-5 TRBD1 TGTGCCAGCAGTCTCGGGGTACAGGGGGGTGAAAAACTGTTTTTT CASSLGVQGGEKLFF
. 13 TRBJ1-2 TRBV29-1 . TGCAGCGTTGAAGAGGTGAGACAATATGGCTACACCTTC CSVEEVRQYGYTF
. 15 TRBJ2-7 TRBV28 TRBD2 TGTGCCAGCAGTTCCACTAGCGGGAGGATATACGAGCAGTACTTC CASSSTSGRIYEQYF
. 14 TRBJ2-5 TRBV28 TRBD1 TGTGCCACCAGCGGGACAGGGGGCCTAGAGACCCAGTACTTC CATSGTGGLETQYF
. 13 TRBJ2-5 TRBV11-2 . TGTGCCACCCGAGGTCCGGGTTACGAGACCCAGTACTTC CATRGPGYETQYF
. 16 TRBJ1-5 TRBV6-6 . TGTGCCAGCAGTTACGGACGGGGGCGCGGCAATCAGCCCCAGCATTTT CASSYGRGRGNQPQHF
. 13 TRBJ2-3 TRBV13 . TGTGCCAGCAGGCTTGCCGCCTCCTCTACGCAGTATTTT CASRLAASSTQYF
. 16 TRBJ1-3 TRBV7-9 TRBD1 TGTGCCAGCAGCAAGGGACAGGGGGTCTCTGGAAACACCATATATTTT CASSKGQGVSGNTIYF
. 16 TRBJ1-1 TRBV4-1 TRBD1 TGCGCCAGCAGCCACCCAGGGGGTAGGTTGGACACTGAAGCTTTCTTT CASSHPGGRLDTEAFF
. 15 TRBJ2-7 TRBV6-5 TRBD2 TGTGCCAGCAGACCCATTGGGACTAGCTCCTACGAGCAGTACTTC CASRPIGTSSYEQYF
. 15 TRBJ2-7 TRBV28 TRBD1 TGTGCCAGCAGGCCGCCGGGACAGGGCAACCACGAGCAGTACTTC CASRPPGQGNHEQYF
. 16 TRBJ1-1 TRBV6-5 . TGTGCCAGCAGTTACTCGAACCAGGGCGTCGACACTGAAGCTTTCTTT CASSYSNQGVDTEAFF
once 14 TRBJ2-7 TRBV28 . TGTGCCAGCAGTTTAACGGATGGATCCTACGAGCAGTACTTC CASSLTDGSYEQYF
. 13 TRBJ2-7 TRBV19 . TGTGCCAGTAGCCGGGACGTAACCTACGAGCAGTACTTC CASSRDVTYEQYF
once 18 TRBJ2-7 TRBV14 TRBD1 TGTGCCAGCAGCCAAGGGAGGAGGGGGACAGGAAAGATCTACGAGCAGTACTTC CASSQGRRGTGKIYEQYF
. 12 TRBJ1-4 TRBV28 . TGTGCCAGCAGTCCAGACCTGGAAAAACTGTTTTTT CASSPDLEKLFF
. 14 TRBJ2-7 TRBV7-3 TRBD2 TGTGCCAGCACCGGGACTAGCGGGAATTACGAGCAGTACTTC CASTGTSGNYEQYF
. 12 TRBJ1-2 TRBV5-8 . TGTGCCAGCAGCTTAGGGGACTATGGCTACACCTTC CASSLGDYGYTF
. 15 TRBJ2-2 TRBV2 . TGTGCCAGCAGCCGGGGGACGGCTAACACCGGGGAGCTGTTTTTT CASSRGTANTGELFF
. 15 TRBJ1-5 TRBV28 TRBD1 TGTGCCAGCATCGGGACAGCCTATAGCAATCAGCCCCAGCATTTT CASIGTAYSNQPQHF
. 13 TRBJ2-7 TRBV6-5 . TGTGCCAGCAGTCGGGACTCCGCCTACGAGCAGTACTTC CASSRDSAYEQYF
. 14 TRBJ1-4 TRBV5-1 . TGCGCCAGCAGCTTGGAGACTACTAATGAAAAACTGTTTTTT CASSLETTNEKLFF
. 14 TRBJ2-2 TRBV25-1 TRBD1 TGTGCCAGCAACAGGGGCTTGAACACCGGGGAGCTGTTTTTT CASNRGLNTGELFF
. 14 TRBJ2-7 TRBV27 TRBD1 TGTGCCAGCAGTCTCGCCCGGGACAGGTACGAGCAGTACTTC CASSLARDRYEQYF
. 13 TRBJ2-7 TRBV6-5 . TGTGCCAGCAGGCGGGACAGCACCTACGAGCAGTACTTC CASRRDSTYEQYF
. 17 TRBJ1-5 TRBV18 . TGTGCCAGCTCACCTACCGCCTACGGAGGGGCCAATCAGCCCCAGCATTTT CASSPTAYGGANQPQHF
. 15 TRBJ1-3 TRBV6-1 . TGTGCCAGCAGTGAAGGGGTGCCGTGGGGGGACACCATATATTTT CASSEGVPWGDTIYF
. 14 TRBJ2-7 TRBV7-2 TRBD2 TGTGCCAGCAGAGTTCAGCGGGACTCCTACGAGCAGTACTTC CASRVQRDSYEQYF
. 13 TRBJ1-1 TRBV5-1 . TGCGCCAGCAGCTTGGACGGGACTGGTGAAGCTTTCTTT CASSLDGTGEAFF
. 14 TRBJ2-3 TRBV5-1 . TGCGCCAGCAGCTTGCTCACGGTTACAGATACGCAGTATTTT CASSLLTVTDTQYF
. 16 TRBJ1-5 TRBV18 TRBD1 TGTGCCAGCTCGGACGCAGGGGGGAGTAGCAATCAGCCCCAGCATTTT CASSDAGGSSNQPQHF
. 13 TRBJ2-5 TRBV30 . TGTGCCTGGAGCCCAGGGTCCCAAGAGACCCAGTACTTC CAWSPGSQETQYF
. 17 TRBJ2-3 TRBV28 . TGTGCCAGCAGTTTCCCCTCTCCAAATCTAGGCACAGATACGCAGTATTTT CASSFPSPNLGTDTQYF
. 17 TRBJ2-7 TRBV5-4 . TGTGCCAGCAGCCCCGGGACAAGGTCCAGAGGGGGCTACGAGCAGTACTTC CASSPGTRSRGGYEQYF
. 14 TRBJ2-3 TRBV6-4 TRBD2 TGTGCCAGCAGCAAAGCGGGAGGCGCAGATACGCAGTATTTT CASSKAGGADTQYF
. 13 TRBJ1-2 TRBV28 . TGTGCCAGCAGACCCCGGGACACCTATGGCTACACCTTC CASRPRDTYGYTF
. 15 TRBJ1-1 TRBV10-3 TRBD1 TGTGCCATCAGGGCGGACAGGGGGATGAACACTGAAGCTTTCTTT CAIRADRGMNTEAFF
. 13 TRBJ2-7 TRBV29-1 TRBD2 TGCAGCGTTGGAGGACTAGCGCTCTACGAGCAGTACTTC CSVGGLALYEQYF
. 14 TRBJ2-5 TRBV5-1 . TGCGCCAGCAGCTTGGGACAAATCGGAGAGACCCAGTACTTC CASSLGQIGETQYF
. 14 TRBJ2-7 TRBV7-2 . TGTGCCAGCAGCTTAGCGGGAGGACCCTACGAGCAGTACTTC CASSLAGGPYEQYF
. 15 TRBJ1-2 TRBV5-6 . TGTGCCAGCAGCTTGGGGCCTGCATTCTCCGATGGCTACACCTTC CASSLGPAFSDGYTF
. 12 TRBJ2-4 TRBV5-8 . TGTGCCAGCAGCCCCGTGGAAAACATTCAGTACTTC CASSPVENIQYF
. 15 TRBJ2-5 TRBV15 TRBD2 TGTGCCACCAGCAGAGATGGGGGGGACCAAGAGACCCAGTACTTC CATSRDGGDQETQYF
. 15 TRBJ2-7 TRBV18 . TGTGCCAGCTCACCCCGCAGCGTGGGGGTCGACGAGCAGTACTTC CASSPRSVGVDEQYF
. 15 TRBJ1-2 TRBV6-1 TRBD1 TGTGCCAGCAGTGTTGGTTTGGCAGGGGGACATGGCTACACCTTC CASSVGLAGGHGYTF
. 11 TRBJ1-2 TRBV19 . TGTGCCAGCCTCACGGGATATGGCTACACCTTC CASLTGYGYTF
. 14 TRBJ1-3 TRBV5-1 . TGCGCCAGCAGCTTGGTGGGGAGAGGAAACACCATATATTTT CASSLVGRGNTIYF